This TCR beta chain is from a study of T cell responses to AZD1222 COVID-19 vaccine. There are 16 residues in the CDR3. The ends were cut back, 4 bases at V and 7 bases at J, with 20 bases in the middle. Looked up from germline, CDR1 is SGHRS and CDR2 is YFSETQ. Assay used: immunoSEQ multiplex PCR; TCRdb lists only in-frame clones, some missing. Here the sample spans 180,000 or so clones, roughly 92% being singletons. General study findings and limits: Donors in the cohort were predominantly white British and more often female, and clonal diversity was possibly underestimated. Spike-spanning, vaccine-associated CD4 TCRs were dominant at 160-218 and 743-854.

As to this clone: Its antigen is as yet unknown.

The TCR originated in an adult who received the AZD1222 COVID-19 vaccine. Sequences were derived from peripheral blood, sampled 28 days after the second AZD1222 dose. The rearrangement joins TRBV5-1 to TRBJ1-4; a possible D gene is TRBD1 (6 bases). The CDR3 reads CASSPSVGGRVEKLFF. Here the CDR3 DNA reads TGCGCCAGCAGCCCATCAGTGGGGGGGCGAGTTGAAAAACTGTTTTTT.